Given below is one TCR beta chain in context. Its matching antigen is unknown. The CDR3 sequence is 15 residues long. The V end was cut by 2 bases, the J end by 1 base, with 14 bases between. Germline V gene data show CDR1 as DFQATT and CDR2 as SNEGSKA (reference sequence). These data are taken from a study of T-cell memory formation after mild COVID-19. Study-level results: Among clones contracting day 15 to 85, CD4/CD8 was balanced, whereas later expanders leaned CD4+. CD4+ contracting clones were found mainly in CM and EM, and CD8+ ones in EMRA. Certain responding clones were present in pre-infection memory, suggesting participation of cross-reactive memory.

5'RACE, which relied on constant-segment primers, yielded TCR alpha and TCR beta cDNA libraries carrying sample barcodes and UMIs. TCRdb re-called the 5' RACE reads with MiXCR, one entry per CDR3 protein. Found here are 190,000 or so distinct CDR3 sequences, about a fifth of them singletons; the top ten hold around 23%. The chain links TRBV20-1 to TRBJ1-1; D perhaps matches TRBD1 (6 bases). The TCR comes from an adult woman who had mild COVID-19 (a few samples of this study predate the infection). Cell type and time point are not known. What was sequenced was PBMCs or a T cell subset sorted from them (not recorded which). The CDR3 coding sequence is TGCAGTGCTAGATCTCTATGGGGGCAGAACACTGAAGCTTTCTTT. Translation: CSARSLWGQNTEAFF.